A single sample gave rise to the 9 T cell receptor beta chains below, sequenced in a study of T cell repertoires in cytomegalovirus infection. MiXCR, run by TCRdb on the reads, gives a single entry per CDR3 protein. The sample lists 120,000 to 150,000 distinct CDR3 sequences; under 8.5% were seen once. Sequenced: PBMCs. The receptors here all came from a human donor in good health (CMV status not recorded). Some clones in this sample may be carry-over from other donors' samples.

V and J are TRBV19 and TRBJ1-2, with a possible D match to TRBD1 (6 bases). Germline-derived CDR1 and CDR2 are LNHDA and SQIVND (reference sequence). This CDR3 contains 13 residues. Trimming took 5 bases from V and 3 from J, leaving 10 bases between them. In nucleotides, the CDR3 is TGTGCCAGTAGTTTCCGGACAGACTATGGCTACACCTTC. Encoded protein: CASSFRTDYGYTF.

This clonotype was found many times. The rearrangement links TRBV20-1 to TRBJ1-5, with D perhaps TRBD1 (5 bases). V lost 3 bases and J 0 bases, leaving 12 bases between the germline ends. The CDR3 covers 15 residues. The germline V gene has CDR1 DFQATT and CDR2 SNEGSKA (reference sequence). CDR3 sequence reads: CSASRAGFSNQPQHF. In nucleotides, the CDR3 is TGCAGTGCTAGCCGGGCAGGGTTTAGCAATCAGCCCCAGCATTTT.

This clonotype was recorded a few times. The chain carries TRBV15 and TRBJ1-4; D uncertain. The CDR3 consists of 14 residues. Germline assignment: CDR1 LNHNV and CDR2 YYDKDF (reference sequence). V was trimmed by 8 bases and J by 4 bases, leaving 14 bases between them. CDR3 nucleotide sequence: TGTGCCACCGCGACCACAAACCTTAATGAAAAACTGTTTTTT. Translated, it gives CATATTNLNEKLFF.

Many counts were recorded for this clonotype. The chain couples TRBV7-2 to TRBJ1-2; TRBD1 agrees at 7 bases. The germline V gene has CDR1 SGHTA and CDR2 FQGNSA. This CDR3 comprises 14 residues. Trimming at V came to 5 bases and at J to 4 bases, leaving 7 bases not matched to a gene. The CDR3 loop reads CASSHSTGPYGYTF. The CDR3 DNA sequence: TGTGCCAGCAGCCATTCGACAGGGCCCTATGGCTACACCTTC.

There are many counts of this clonotype. This chain joins TRBV7-3 and TRBJ2-7; 7 nucleotides align to TRBD2. V shed 5 bases and J 2 bases; nucleotides not matched to a gene: 6. The CDR3 has 14 residues. The V gene's germline CDR1 is SGHTA and CDR2 FQGTGA. CDR3 amino acids: CASSLSGLTYEQYF. As DNA, the CDR3 is TGTGCCAGCAGCCTCTCGGGACTAACCTACGAGCAGTACTTC.

This clonotype was detected many times. The CDR3 DNA is TGTGCCAGCAGGAGGGGGGGGAATCAGCCCCAGCATTTT. Translation gives CASRRGGNQPQHF. The V call is TRBV28, the J call TRBJ1-5, with D possibly being TRBD1 (6 bases). Trimming removed 6 bases from V and 4 bases from J, with 10 bases in between. Germline V CDR1 and CDR2: MDHEN, SYDVKM. The CDR3 totals 13 residues.

This clonotype was observed at least ten times. This chain uses TRBV29-1 with TRBJ1-2, with D possibly TRBD1 on 6 matching bases. The CDR3 length is 18 residues. The germline CDR1 and CDR2 sequences are SQVTM and ANQGSEA. Trimming shortened V by 6 bases and J by 5 bases, and 31 bases separated the two germline ends. The chain's CDR3 is CSVAKIGQTLSTPYGYTF. CDR3 DNA: TGCAGCGTCGCCAAGATAGGACAGACACTATCGACCCCGTATGGCTACACCTTC. The complete variable domain, with remaining parts taken from reference TRBV29-1 and TRBJ1-2, reads SAVISQKPSRDICQRGTSLTIQCQVDSQVTMMFWYRQQPGQSLTLIATANQGSEATYESGFVIDKFPISRPNLTFSTLTVSNMSPEDSSIYLCSVAKIGQTLSTPYGYTFGSGTRLTVV.

This clonotype was observed many times. The chain has TRBV10-3 and TRBJ2-7; D uncertain. This CDR3 is built from 16 residues. Looked up from germline, CDR1 is ENHRY and CDR2 is SYGVKD. V was shortened by 6 bases and J by 6 bases, with 24 bases between the two germline ends. DNA of the CDR3: TGTGCCATCAGCCCCCCGGTGTCAACTTCCCTCGGCGAGCAGTACTTC. Amino acids: CAISPPVSTSLGEQYF.

This clonotype occurred a few times. In DNA form, the CDR3 reads TGTGCCAGCAGCCCGGTGGGGACAGGACTCCAAGAGACCCAGTACTTC. Its protein is CASSPVGTGLQETQYF. The V gene is TRBV5-4, the J gene TRBJ2-5; the match to TRBD1 covers 8 bases. Germline-derived CDR1 and CDR2 are SGHNT and YYREEE (reference sequence). This CDR3 is 16 amino acids long. V shed 4 bases, J shed 1 base, and the junction held 9 bases outside the gene matches.